The 25 T cell receptor beta chains below all came from one sample that was sequenced in a study of T cell repertoires in cytomegalovirus infection. From the reads, TCRdb called clonotypes with MiXCR, one entry per CDR3 protein. The table records about 740,000 distinct CDR3 sequences, about 40% of them present only once. Sequences were obtained from PBMCs. All receptors come from a human donor in good health (CMV status not recorded). Some clones in this sample may be carry-over from other donors' samples.

This clonotype was observed a few times. The J gene is TRBJ1-1, the V gene TRBV12-3 or TRBV12-4, with D perhaps matching TRBD1 (5 bases). The CDR3 runs 13 residues. The germline V and J ends were trimmed by 3 bases and 14 bases, with 19 bases remaining between them. The CDR3 region is CASSFTGTDVSFF. The CDR3 DNA follows: TGTGCCAGCAGTTTTACCGGGACTGATGTTTCGTTCTTT.

This clonotype was counted a few times. The chain couples TRBV7-8 to TRBJ1-5; D perhaps matches TRBD1 (6 bases). Trimming shortened V by 5 bases and J by 7 bases, and 12 bases separated the two germline ends. This CDR3 spans 13 amino acids. Germline CDR1 SGHVS, CDR2 FQNEAQ. CDR3: CASSTTQGQPQHF. CDR3 nucleotide sequence: TGTGCCAGCAGCACGACGCAGGGGCAGCCCCAGCATTTT.

A few counts support this clonotype. The chain has TRBV5-1 and TRBJ1-5, with D unclear. Trimming stripped 0 bases from V and 4 bases from J, with 11 bases between. Looked up from germline, CDR1 is SGHRS and CDR2 is YFSETQ. The CDR3 is 15 residues long. The CDR3 here is CASSLEARTNQPQHF. CDR3 bases: TGCGCCAGCAGCTTGGAGGCAAGAACTAATCAGCCCCAGCATTTT.

The V gene is TRBV7-9, the J gene TRBJ2-1; 9 nucleotides line up with TRBD2. This CDR3 is built from 13 residues. Germline loops: CDR1 SEHNR, CDR2 FQNEAQ (reference sequence). With V trimmed by 8 bases and J by 7 bases, 6 bases remained unmatched. The CDR3 nucleotides are TGTGCCAGCCTCCCCCTAGCGGGGAATGAGCAGTTCTTC. Translating gives CASLPLAGNEQFF.

The sample holds a few counts of this clonotype. This CDR3 reads CAISGGTSGRAPYEQYF. CDR3 nucleotides: TGTGCCATCAGTGGAGGGACTAGCGGGAGGGCTCCCTACGAGCAGTACTTC. The chain has TRBV10-3 and TRBJ2-7; 16 bases are shared with TRBD2. J was trimmed by 2 bases and V by 4 bases; bases with no gene match: 5. This CDR3 spans 17 amino acids. Germline values: CDR1 ENHRY, CDR2 SYGVKD.

There are many counts of this clonotype. The chain couples TRBV7-2 to TRBJ1-2; no clear D gene. The V end was cut by 5 bases, the J end by 8 bases, with 21 bases between. This CDR3 has 15 amino acids. Germline CDR1 SGHTA, CDR2 FQGNSA. The CDR3 sequence is CASSMKTTSSGGYTF. The CDR3 DNA is TGTGCCAGCAGCATGAAGACTACCTCCTCCGGGGGCTACACCTTC.

This clonotype came up many times. The CDR3 sequence: CASSTTGVNEQFF. CDR3 in DNA: TGTGCCAGCTCCACCACGGGGGTGAATGAGCAGTTCTTC. The J gene is TRBJ2-1, the V gene TRBV12-3 or TRBV12-4; a possible D gene is TRBD2 (6 bases). This CDR3 has 13 amino acids. Trimming left V 8 bases short and J 7 bases short, with 15 bases between.

This clonotype showed up just a few times. The gene calls are TRBV5-4 and TRBJ2-1, with TRBD2 identical over 9 bases. Germline V gene lookup returns CDR1 SGHNT and CDR2 YYREEE (reference sequence). V shed 5 bases and J 7 bases; nucleotides not matched to a gene: 13. CDR3 size: 16 residues. This chain's CDR3 is CASSFGLAGVRNEQFF. The CDR3 bases are TGTGCCAGCAGTTTTGGATTAGCGGGAGTTCGGAATGAGCAGTTCTTC.

The chain couples TRBV7-2 to TRBJ2-7, with TRBD2 identical over 11 bases. Germline V gives CDR1 SGHTA, CDR2 FQGNSA. With 6 bases clipped from V and 3 bases from J, the junction kept 13 bases outside the gene matches. This CDR3 is 17 amino acids long. The CDR3 loop reads CASSSRLAGTLYYEQYF. In DNA form, the CDR3 reads TGTGCCAGCAGTTCTCGACTAGCGGGGACCCTGTACTACGAGCAGTACTTC. Together with reference TRBV7-2 and TRBJ2-7, the CDR3 gives the full variable domain: GAGVSQSPSNKVTEKGKDVELRCDPISGHTALYWYRQSLGQGLEFLIYFQGNSAPDKSGLPSDRFSAERTGGSVSTLTIQRTQQEDSAVYLCASSSRLAGTLYYEQYFGPGTRLTVT.

This clonotype was counted only a few times. The chain employs TRBV24-1 and TRBJ1-1; D remains unclear. V was shortened by 4 bases and J by 6 bases, with 8 bases between the two germline ends. CDR1 and CDR2 from the germline V gene are KGHDR and SFDVKD. The CDR3 runs 12 residues. Written as DNA, the CDR3 is TGTGCCACCAGTGACCCTGCCTCTGAAGCTTTCTTT. It is translated as CATSDPASEAFF.

The chain couples TRBV20-1 to TRBJ2-7; D is undetermined. This CDR3 contains 12 residues. Looked up from germline, CDR1 is DFQATT and CDR2 is SNEGSKA (reference sequence). V was clipped by 7 bases and J by 0 bases, with 10 bases between them. The CDR3 bases are TGCAGTGTAAGCGTCAGCTCCTACGAGCAGTACTTC. Amino acids: CSVSVSSYEQYF.

This clonotype has a handful of counts. This rearrangement joins TRBV7-8 to TRBJ2-1; D not resolved. Trimming shortened V by 2 bases and J by 2 bases, and 10 bases separated the two germline ends. The germline V gene encodes CDR1 SGHVS and CDR2 FQNEAQ. The CDR3 covers 15 residues. The CDR3 sequence: CASSLTTIAYNEQFF. The CDR3, as DNA: TGTGCCAGCAGCTTAACGACGATAGCCTACAATGAGCAGTTCTTC. The full variable domain, completed using reference TRBV7-8 and TRBJ2-1, is GAGVSQSPRYKVAKRGQDVALRCDPISGHVSLFWYQQALGQGPEFLTYFQNEAQLDKSGLPSDRFFAERPEGSVSTLKIQRTQQEDSAVYLCASSLTTIAYNEQFFGPGTRLTVL.

V and J are TRBV6-1 and TRBJ1-2; weak D call: TRBD1 (6 bases). The CDR3 totals 16 residues. In germline, CDR1 is MNHNS, CDR2 SASEGT. The V and J ends lost 4 bases and 8 bases respectively, with 23 bases between them. The CDR3 loop is CASSGRVGGTARGYTF. Written as DNA, the CDR3 is TGTGCCAGCAGTGGGCGGGTGGGGGGCACCGCGCGGGGCTACACCTTC.

The sample holds many counts of this clonotype. The CDR3 DNA follows: TGTGCCAGCAGCTTTCTCGGACAGCCCCAGCATTTT. Protein: CASSFLGQPQHF. The chain employs TRBV7-9 and TRBJ1-5; D gene unclear. Deletions cut 3 bases from V and 7 bases from J, with 7 bases between. Germline CDR1 is SEHNR and CDR2 is FQNEAQ (reference sequence). The CDR3 runs 12 residues.

This clonotype was picked up a small number of times. J is TRBJ2-3 and V is TRBV6-2 or TRBV6-3; 7 bases are shared with TRBD1. This CDR3 comprises 17 residues. The V segment lost 7 bases and the J segment 2 bases; nucleotides outside the gene matches: 15. From germline, CDR1 is MNHEY and CDR2 SVGEGT. In DNA, the CDR3 is TGTGCCAGCAAGGGGCGCCTGAGCGACAGGGCCACAGATACGCAGTATTTT. As protein: CASKGRLSDRATDTQYF.

This chain joins TRBV5-1 and TRBJ1-2; D gene ambiguous. CDR1 SGHRS and CDR2 YFSETQ come from the germline V gene. Deletions cut 2 bases from V and 9 bases from J, with 14 bases between. The CDR3 loop spans 13 amino acids. CDR3 region: CASSFGLAESYTF. Here the CDR3 DNA reads TGCGCCAGCAGCTTTGGCCTGGCGGAGAGCTACACCTTC.

The J gene is TRBJ1-1, the V gene TRBV4-1, with a weak D call TRBD1 (5 bases). Per germline, CDR1 MGHRA and CDR2 YSYEKL. Trimming stripped 0 bases from V and 4 bases from J, with 12 bases between. This CDR3 contains 15 residues. This CDR3 reads CASSQDPRRGTEAFF. The CDR3 DNA follows: TGCGCCAGCAGCCAAGATCCCCGAAGGGGCACTGAAGCTTTCTTT.

Only a few counts were recorded for this clonotype. V is TRBV7-2 and J is TRBJ1-1; D perhaps matches TRBD1 (5 bases). Germline CDR1 SGHTA, CDR2 FQGNSA. CDR3 length equals 16 residues. V shed 4 bases and J shed 0 bases, with 15 bases lying between them. Written as DNA, the CDR3 is TGTGCCAGCAGCTCGGTGGGGGTGGTGATGAACACTGAAGCTTTCTTT. Residues: CASSSVGVVMNTEAFF.

The chain has TRBV20-1 and TRBJ1-4; 10 positions match TRBD1. V trimming: 6 bases; J trimming: 7 bases; junction bases outside the gene matches: 8. The CDR3 loop spans 14 amino acids. CDR1 is DFQATT and CDR2 is SNEGSKA in the germline V gene (reference sequence). The CDR3 sequence: CSATDRGRGEKLFF. The CDR3 bases are TGCAGTGCGACCGACAGGGGGCGAGGTGAAAAACTGTTTTTT.

Comments on this clonotype: The junction departs from germline at one end; a sequencing error may be responsible. The chain uses TRBV19 and TRBJ2-1; 7 bases agree with TRBD1. CDR3 size: 13 residues. The germline gives CDR1 LNHDA, CDR2 SQIVND (reference sequence). CDR3 nucleotides: TGTGCCAGTACCCCGGGACAGTACAATGATCAGTTCTTC. Translating gives CASTPGQYNDQFF.

The V and J genes are TRBV11-1 and TRBJ2-7; maybe TRBD2 (5 bases). V was cut by 2 bases and J by 0 bases, with 14 bases left in between. The germline gives CDR1 SGHAT, CDR2 FQDESV (reference sequence). The CDR3 is 16 amino acids. The CDR3 nucleotides are TGTGCCAGCAGCTTAATCGTGAGCGGTAGCTCCTACGAGCAGTACTTC. Amino acid sequence: CASSLIVSGSSYEQYF. Combining the CDR3 with reference TRBV11-1 and TRBJ2-7 gives the whole variable domain EAEVAQSPRYKITEKSQAVAFWCDPISGHATLYWYRQILGQGPELLVQFQDESVVDDSQLPKDRFSAERLKGVDSTLKIQPAELGDSAMYLCASSLIVSGSSYEQYFGPGTRLTVT.

This clonotype has only a few counts. The chain couples TRBV4-2 to TRBJ1-1; no firm D call. Deletions cut 0 bases from V and 3 bases from J, with 8 bases between. CDR1 is LGHNA and CDR2 is YNFKEQ in the germline V gene. The CDR3 spans 14 residues. The CDR3 loop is CASSQDPGYTEAFF. The CDR3 region has the DNA TGTGCCAGCAGCCAAGATCCGGGTTACACTGAAGCTTTCTTT.

V gene TRBV5-1 combines with J gene TRBJ2-7; tentatively, D is TRBD1 (6 bases). The V gene lost 0 bases and the J gene lost 2 bases, with 15 bases spanning the gap. CDR1 and CDR2 from the germline V gene are SGHRS and YFSETQ. This CDR3 is built from 16 residues. Written as DNA, the CDR3 is TGCGCCAGCAGCTTGGCCCCACAGGGCGACACCTACGAGCAGTACTTC. Encoded protein: CASSLAPQGDTYEQYF.

V and J are TRBV7-8 and TRBJ2-5; D is possibly TRBD2 (6 bases). Germline V CDR1 and CDR2: SGHVS, FQNEAQ. V dropped 2 bases and J dropped 3 bases, with 28 bases sitting between them. The CDR3 runs 20 residues. For the CDR3, the DNA is TGTGCCAGCAGCTTAAAGTACTGGGTAGCGGAGAAGACTGGGGAAGAGACCCAGTACTTC. Its protein product is CASSLKYWVAEKTGEETQYF.

As regards this clonotype: A read error may account for a junction end that differs from germline. The chain links TRBV6-1 to TRBJ1-2, with a possible D match to TRBD1 (6 bases). CDR3 length: 14 residues. Germline lookup yields CDR1 MNHNS and CDR2 SASEGT. The CDR3 bases are TGTGCCAGCAGTGAAGGGGGGCCTGTCAATGGCTACCCCTTC. Amino acid sequence: CASSEGGPVNGYPF.